This passage covers 28 T cell receptor beta chains from one sample sequenced in a study of cytomegalovirus exposure and HLA in healthy donors. The PCR employed 60 Vbeta primers together with 13 Jbeta primers. Clones were sequenced by immunoSEQ multiplex PCR, and TCRdb holds only the in-frame ones, with some missing. Of 120,000 to 150,000 clones in the sample, 70% were seen once. Sample: PBMCs. The origin of the receptors is a woman younger than 45 in good health and CMV-seronegative.

The rearrangement links TRBV5-6 to TRBJ2-3, with D unresolved. The CDR3 is 15 residues long. Trimming pared 4 bases from V and 0 bases from J, leaving 12 bases between. The germline CDR1 and CDR2 sequences are SGHDT and YYEEEE. The CDR3 nucleotides are TGTGCCAGCAGCCCCAGGTTCCGGAGCACAGATACGCAGTATTTT. Protein product: CASSPRFRSTDTQYF.

The chain uses TRBV7-8 and TRBJ1-1; the D is unclear. The germline V gene has CDR1 SGHVS and CDR2 FQNEAQ. CDR3 length equals 15 residues. V shed 5 bases and J shed 3 bases, with 16 bases lying between them. The CDR3 DNA sequence: TGTGCCAGCAGCCCCCGACTAGGTAGGGACACTGAAGCTTTCTTT. Encoded protein: CASSPRLGRDTEAFF. The full variable domain, rest sourced from reference TRBV7-8 and TRBJ1-1, is GAGVSQSPRYKVAKRGQDVALRCDPISGHVSLFWYQQALGQGPEFLTYFQNEAQLDKSGLPSDRFFAERPEGSVSTLKIQRTQQEDSAVYLCASSPRLGRDTEAFFGQGTRLTVV.

This clone was recorded a few times. J is TRBJ1-1 and V is TRBV9; 9 positions match TRBD1. Per germline, CDR1 SGDLS and CDR2 YYNGEE. The CDR3 is made up of 15 amino acids. J gave up 4 bases and V 3 bases, and 7 bases lay outside the gene matches. The CDR3 spells CASSAEGQGGTEAFF. The CDR3 coding sequence is TGTGCCAGCAGCGCTGAGGGACAGGGCGGCACTGAAGCTTTCTTT.

V is TRBV6-1 and J is TRBJ1-5; D ambiguous. The CDR3 length is 11 residues. The germline gives CDR1 MNHNS, CDR2 SASEGT. V gave up 3 bases and J gave up 9 bases, with 6 bases separating them. The CDR3 region is CASSDSGPQHF. CDR3 coding DNA: TGTGCCAGCAGTGATTCAGGGCCCCAGCATTTT.

In regard to this clone: The sample holds other DNA sequences that translate to the same CDR3. The chain recombines TRBV28 with TRBJ1-2; 7 positions match TRBD1. This CDR3 region has 12 residues. Looked up from germline, CDR1 is MDHEN and CDR2 is SYDVKM. J lost 4 bases, V lost 5 bases, and 1 base had no gene match. The CDR3 region is CASSQGGYGYTF. CDR3 coding DNA: TGTGCCAGCAGTCAGGGGGGCTATGGCTACACCTTC.

This chain uses TRBV7-2 with TRBJ1-2; TRBD1 might be the D (6 bases). The ends were cut back, 4 bases at V and 5 bases at J, with 17 bases in the middle. The CDR3 is 15 residues long. Germline CDR1 is SGHTA and CDR2 is FQGNSA. CDR3 sequence reads: CASSSRQESGYGYTF. DNA of the CDR3: TGTGCCAGCAGCTCCCGACAGGAGTCTGGGTATGGCTACACCTTC.

CDR3 nucleotide sequence: TGTGCCATCAGAGCGGGGGTCCAAGAGACCCAGTACTTC. This codes for CAIRAGVQETQYF. The chain joins TRBV10-3 to TRBJ2-5, with 8 bases that match TRBD2. There are 13 residues in the CDR3. With 6 bases clipped from V and 1 base from J, the junction kept 1 base outside the gene matches. Germline CDR1 ENHRY, CDR2 SYGVKD.

V and J are TRBV4-2 and TRBJ1-5; TRBD1 matches 10 bases. Per the germline V gene, CDR1 is LGHNA and CDR2 is YNFKEQ. This CDR3 contains 18 residues. V shed 1 base, J shed 9 bases, and the junction held 15 bases outside the gene matches. The CDR3 protein is CASSQAPSGTGVFRPQHF. The CDR3 region has the DNA TGTGCCAGCAGCCAAGCCCCCTCCGGGACAGGGGTCTTCCGGCCCCAGCATTTT.

The V and J genes are TRBV18 and TRBJ2-3; D may be TRBD2 (6 bases). The CDR3 is 14 amino acids. The germline V gene encodes CDR1 KGHSH and CDR2 LQKENI. The ends were cut back, 3 bases at V and 2 bases at J, with 9 bases in the middle. CDR3 DNA: TGTGCCAGCTCACCGACGCGGGACACAGATACGCAGTATTTT. Protein sequence: CASSPTRDTDTQYF.

V usage is TRBV7-9 and J usage is TRBJ2-1; D gene unclear. The V end lost 2 bases, the J end lost 8 bases, and 4 bases lay between the germline ends. The CDR3 length is 11 residues. Germline CDR1 is SEHNR and CDR2 is FQNEAQ (reference sequence). CDR3 region: CASSLQYEQFF. The CDR3, as DNA: TGTGCCAGCAGCTTACAGTATGAGCAGTTCTTC. Looking up the rest from reference TRBV7-9 and TRBJ2-1 gives the full variable domain: DTGVSQNPRHKITKRGQNVTFRCDPISEHNRLYWYRQTLGQGPEFLTYFQNEAQLEKSRLLSDRFSAERPKGSFSTLEIQRTEQGDSAMYLCASSLQYEQFFGPGTRLTVL.

This chain uses TRBV5-1 with TRBJ2-7; 12 positions agree with TRBD2. The CDR3 consists of 14 residues. V was clipped by 2 bases and J by 4 bases; unmatched bases: 1. In germline, CDR1 is SGHRS, CDR2 YFSETQ. CDR3 amino acids: CASSFGLAGYEQYF. In DNA form, the CDR3 reads TGCGCCAGCAGCTTCGGACTAGCGGGATACGAGCAGTACTTC.

This clone was seen a single time. The V call is TRBV30, the J call TRBJ1-5, with a tentative D call TRBD1 (6 bases). The V end lost 0 bases, the J end lost 4 bases, and 16 bases lay between the germline ends. Germline V gene sequence: CDR1 GTSNPN, CDR2 SVGIG (reference sequence). This CDR3 region has 16 residues. CDR3 loop: CAWSVSRGRSNQPQHF. As DNA, the CDR3 is TGTGCCTGGAGTGTTAGCAGGGGCCGATCTAATCAGCCCCAGCATTTT.

The chain combines TRBV18 with TRBJ2-5; 8 positions match TRBD1. The J call may not be correct, given that the DNA end is closer to TRBJ2-7. This CDR3 spans 14 amino acids. Germline CDR1 reads KGHSH; CDR2 reads LQKENI. The CDR3 sequence is CASSPYGQGYEQYF. The CDR3 DNA is TGTGCCAGCTCACCTTACGGACAGGGATACGAGCAGTACTTC.

The V gene is TRBV30, the J gene TRBJ2-2; the match to TRBD1 covers 9 bases. CDR1 and CDR2 (germline): GTSNPN, SVGIG (reference sequence). CDR3 length: 17 amino acids. The junction had 13 bases not matched to a gene; V was cut back by 4 bases and J by 4 bases. The CDR3, as DNA: TGTGCCTGGACCCCCCTGGGCGGGACAGGGACCACCGGGGAGCTGTTTTTT. Translating it yields CAWTPLGGTGTTGELFF.

The chain is built from TRBV6-1 and TRBJ1-1; a possible D gene is TRBD1 (5 bases). The length of the CDR3 is 14 residues. Between the trimmed V and J ends, which lost 6 bases and 3 bases, there was a span of 14 bases. The germline CDR1 and CDR2 sequences are MNHNS and SASEGT. CDR3 DNA sequence: TGTGCCAGCAGGGATTACCACAGGTACACTGAAGCTTTCTTT. Protein: CASRDYHRYTEAFF.

This clone showed up just a few times. The V gene is TRBV7-8, the J gene TRBJ2-5; 7 nucleotides align to TRBD1. The end of the DNA aligns better with TRBJ2-7, so the J call may be wrong. Germline V gene lookup returns CDR1 SGHVS and CDR2 FQNEAQ. The CDR3 covers 14 residues. For the CDR3, the DNA is TGTGCCAGCAGCCGCCAGGGACAGCACTACGAGCAGTACTTC. Its translation is CASSRQGQHYEQYF.

This rearrangement joins TRBV6-5 to TRBJ2-1; 9 bases agree with TRBD2. The germline gives CDR1 MNHEY, CDR2 SVGAGI. This CDR3 has 16 amino acids. V shed 0 bases, J shed 4 bases, and the junction held 4 bases outside the gene matches. In nucleotides, the CDR3 is TGTGCCAGCAGTTACTCGAGTCTAGCGGGGTACAATGAGCAGTTCTTC. Translation gives CASSYSSLAGYNEQFF.

This clone was observed a handful of times. The chain couples TRBV30 to TRBJ2-3; TRBD2 aligns across 8 bases. Trimming cost V 7 bases and J 6 bases; bases outside gene matches: 15. Germline V gives CDR1 GTSNPN, CDR2 SVGIG (reference sequence). There are 15 residues in the CDR3. CDR3 region: CAFLEGTRSSDTQYF. The CDR3 nucleotides are TGTGCCTTTTTGGAGGGGACTAGGTCAAGTGATACGCAGTATTTT. Combining the CDR3 with reference TRBV30 and TRBJ2-3 gives the whole variable domain SQTIHQWPATLVQPVGSPLSLECTVEGTSNPNLYWYRQAAGRGLQLLFYSVGIGQISSEVPQNLSASRPQDRQFILSSKKLLLSDSGFYLCAFLEGTRSSDTQYFGPGTRLTVL.

The chain couples TRBV19 to TRBJ1-1; D unclear. CDR1 is LNHDA, CDR2 SQIVND, per germline (reference sequence). Trimming took off 6 bases at V and 1 base at J, with 9 bases between the two ends. CDR3 length: 13 amino acids. This CDR3 is CASRAEGNTEAFF. CDR3 DNA sequence: TGTGCCAGTAGGGCGGAGGGGAACACTGAAGCTTTCTTT. Full variable domain (outside the CDR3, taken from reference TRBV19 and TRBJ1-1): DGGITQSPKYLFRKEGQNVTLSCEQNLNHDAMYWYRQDPGQGLRLIYYSQIVNDFQKGDIAEGYSVSREKKESFPLTVTSAQKNPTAFYLCASRAEGNTEAFFGQGTRLTVV.

The CDR3 spells CASSELLGDTEAFF. DNA of the CDR3: TGTGCCAGCAGTGAGCTTCTGGGAGACACTGAAGCTTTCTTT. The rearrangement links TRBV2 to TRBJ1-1, with D unresolved. V lost 3 bases and J 3 bases, leaving 11 bases between the germline ends. In germline, CDR1 is SNHLY, CDR2 FYNNEI. The CDR3 runs to 14 residues.

V usage is TRBV4-1 and J usage is TRBJ1-5; no reliable D call. Trimming removed 2 bases at V and 2 bases at J, with 25 bases between. This CDR3 region has 20 residues. CDR1 and CDR2 from the germline V gene are MGHRA and YSYEKL. CDR3 sequence: CASSQHQGQRAASGNQPQHF. DNA of the CDR3: TGCGCCAGCAGCCAACATCAAGGCCAGAGGGCCGCGTCGGGCAATCAGCCCCAGCATTTT.

The chain carries TRBV29-1 and TRBJ2-2; TRBD2 matches at 7 bases. The germline gives CDR1 SQVTM, CDR2 ANQGSEA. V shed 5 bases, J shed 1 base, and the junction held 7 bases outside the gene matches. CDR3 length: 15 amino acids. The CDR3 DNA sequence: TGCAGCGTTAGGAAAGCGGGGCTGAACACCGGGGAGCTGTTTTTT. It specifies CSVRKAGLNTGELFF.

The chain recombines TRBV2 with TRBJ2-4; tentative D call: TRBD2 (7 bases). The germline V gene has CDR1 SNHLY and CDR2 FYNNEI. CDR3 length: 14 residues. The ends were cut back, 4 bases at V and 9 bases at J, with 16 bases in the middle. The chain's CDR3 is CASSAQTGGSIQYF. DNA of the CDR3: TGTGCCAGCAGTGCGCAGACAGGCGGGAGCATTCAGTACTTC.

The V and J genes are TRBV5-5 and TRBJ2-7; D perhaps matches TRBD1 (5 bases). There are 15 residues in the CDR3. V lost 4 bases to trimming and J lost 5 bases, with 19 bases between them. Germline V lookup: CDR1 SGHKS, CDR2 YYEKEE (reference sequence). The CDR3 here is CASSPPVGRVDEQYV. In DNA, the CDR3 is TGTGCCAGCAGCCCACCCGTCGGCAGGGTGGACGAGCAGTACGTC.

J is TRBJ2-5 and V is TRBV6-1; a possible D gene is TRBD1 (6 bases). The V gene lost 5 bases and the J gene lost 5 bases, with 12 bases spanning the gap. The CDR3 totals 13 residues. Germline V gene data show CDR1 as MNHNS and CDR2 as SASEGT. In DNA form, the CDR3 reads TGTGCCAGCAGTATCAGGGGTTGGGAGACCCAGTACTTC. It specifies CASSIRGWETQYF.

The chain has TRBV2 and TRBJ1-4; 9 nucleotides agree with TRBD1. The junction had 3 bases not matched to a gene; V was cut back by 5 bases and J by 8 bases. Germline CDR1 SNHLY, CDR2 FYNNEI. The CDR3 totals 13 residues. For the CDR3, the DNA is TGTGCCAGCAGTCAAGGGACAGGGGAAAAACTGTTTTTT. It is translated as CASSQGTGEKLFF.

The chain employs TRBV10-2 and TRBJ1-5, with D perhaps matching TRBD1 (6 bases). V lost 5 bases, J lost 3 bases, and 11 bases lay in between. Germline CDR1 reads WSHSY; CDR2 reads SAAADI. The CDR3 is 14 residues long. The CDR3 DNA reads TGCGCCAGCAGTCCACAGGGTGACAATCAGCCCCAGCATTTT. Translation gives CASSPQGDNQPQHF.

CDR3 nucleotides: TGTGCCAGCAGCTTATTCCCGGAGACCCAGTACTTC. Its translation: CASSLFPETQYF. The chain has TRBV7-2 and TRBJ2-5; no clear D. The CDR3 covers 12 residues. V lost 2 bases, J lost 5 bases, and 6 bases lay in between. The germline gives CDR1 SGHTA, CDR2 FQGNSA.